The sequence of this TCR beta chain was determined in a study of healthy donors' naive CD4 and CD8 T cells. The V and J ends lost 4 bases and 4 bases respectively, with 16 bases between them. The germline CDR1 and CDR2 sequences are SQVTM and ANQGSEA. The CDR3 loop spans 14 amino acids. Study-level points and caveats: Naive CD4+ and CD8+ cells reportedly differed in usage of most V and J genes. Roughly 13% of CD4/CD8 propensity variance appeared explained by V, J and CDR3 charge.

This clonotype came up a few times. Its target is not known. TCR libraries were built from roughly 0.5 ug of total RNA by linear amplification. MiXCR, run by TCRdb on the reads, gives a single entry per CDR3 protein. The table has 150,000 to 200,000 distinct CDR3 sequences, about 70% seen once; the top ten hold less than 2.5%. Naive CD4+ cells were sorted as CD4+CD8-CD45RO-CD45RA+; naive CD8+ as CD8+CD4-CD45RA+CD27bright. The chain employs TRBV29-1 and TRBJ1-2; D gene uncertain. Sequencing was performed on naive CD4+ and CD8+ T cells sorted from blood, pooled from several donors. The TCR was taken from a pool of human donors in good health; the sample pools cells from several healthy donors. The CDR3 nucleotides read TGCAGCGTTGCTGACCTCCAACGGACCTATGGCTACACCTTC. This sequence encodes CSVADLQRTYGYTF.